Listed below are T cell receptor beta chains from one sample, sequenced in a study of Tregs in tolerant kidney transplant recipients. Method: immunoSEQ multiplex PCR; TCRdb's copy keeps in-frame clones and lacks some. The table lists 90,000 to 130,000 clones, nearly 90% of them singletons. The specimen was CD4+ T cells from blood, collected before the transplant. These TCRs come from a human donor who received a combined kidney and bone marrow transplant. Both conserved end residues are part of each CDR3. The D gene is left open where the match is weak. Rows may omit the clone size; those that give it use once, few, many or a size class.

j_call clone_size v_call d_call cdr3_aa cdr3_nt
TRBJ1-1 once TRBV7-9 . CASSSIAGRTEAFF TGTGCCAGCAGTTCAATAGCGGGGCGCACTGAAGCTTTCTTT
TRBJ2-2 . TRBV11-2 . CASSLAGAGELFF TGTGCCAGCAGCTTAGCGGGGGCCGGGGAGCTGTTTTTT
TRBJ2-7 . TRBV10-3 TRBD2 CAISEAGGPREQYF TGTGCCATCAGTGAAGCGGGAGGGCCACGGGAGCAGTACTTC
TRBJ2-1 . TRBV11-3 TRBD2 CASSLEGTSGDINNEQFF TGTGCCAGCAGCTTAGAGGGGACTAGCGGCGACATAAACAATGAGCAGTTCTTC
TRBJ2-1 . TRBV25-1 TRBD1 CASRRTGIYEQFF TGTGCCAGCAGGAGGACAGGGATTTATGAGCAGTTCTTC
TRBJ2-5 . TRBV7-9 . CASSLGVASYQETQYF TGTGCCAGCAGCTTAGGGGTAGCGTCGTACCAAGAGACCCAGTACTTC
TRBJ1-5 . TRBV7-2 . CASSQATGPAQPQHF TGTGCCAGCAGCCAGGCCACAGGGCCGGCTCAGCCCCAGCATTTT
TRBJ2-3 . TRBV7-9 TRBD1 CASSTDREGGDTQYF TGTGCCAGCAGCACCGACAGGGAAGGAGGAGATACGCAGTATTTT
TRBJ1-4 . TRBV10-1 . CASGWEEKLFF TGCGCCAGCGGTTGGGAGGAAAAACTGTTTTTT
TRBJ2-7 . TRBV7-2 TRBD2 CASSLGPPSGIFEQYF TGTGCCAGCAGCTTAGGTCCCCCTAGCGGGATTTTCGAGCAGTACTTC
TRBJ2-7 . TRBV10-3 . CAISDETPYEQYF TGTGCCATCAGTGACGAGACACCTTACGAGCAGTACTTC
TRBJ1-2 once TRBV7-2 TRBD1 CASSFRRTGNYGYTF TGTGCCAGCAGCTTCAGGCGGACAGGGAACTATGGCTACACCTTC
TRBJ2-1 . TRBV5-6 TRBD2 CASSFTSGSGHNEQFF TGTGCCAGCAGCTTCACTAGCGGGAGTGGACACAATGAGCAGTTCTTC
TRBJ2-7 once TRBV6-6 . CASSYTGFPNEQYF TGTGCCAGCAGTTACACAGGTTTTCCTAACGAGCAGTACTTC
TRBJ2-7 . TRBV30 . CAWSVKAGTYEQYF TGTGCCTGGAGTGTAAAGGCAGGGACCTACGAGCAGTACTTC
TRBJ2-7 . TRBV2 . CASRPSSGPGYEQYF TGTGCCAGCAGGCCCAGCTCAGGGCCCGGGTACGAGCAGTACTTC
TRBJ2-3 . TRBV10-1 . CASSESVSVDTQYF TGCGCCAGCAGTGAGTCGGTATCGGTTGATACGCAGTATTTT
TRBJ2-7 . TRBV12-2 . CASRFTTSGSPYEQYF TGTGCAAGTCGCTTTACGACTAGCGGGAGTCCCTACGAGCAGTACTTC
TRBJ2-7 . TRBV19 . CASSIIGSSYEQYF TGTGCCAGTAGTATTATTGGCAGTTCCTACGAGCAGTACTTC
TRBJ1-2 . TRBV4-3 . CASSQDAQGGYGYTF TGCGCCAGCAGCCAAGATGCACAGGGCGGGTATGGCTACACCTTC
TRBJ1-2 . TRBV11-2 TRBD1 CASSFTGGLDGYTF TGTGCCAGCAGCTTTACAGGGGGCCTCGATGGCTACACCTTC
TRBJ2-3 . TRBV10-3 TRBD2 CAISESYAGGSPSPDTQYF TGTGCCATCAGTGAGTCGTATGCGGGAGGTTCGCCCAGCCCAGATACGCAGTATTTT
TRBJ1-4 . TRBV9 TRBD1 CASSVQAGGMTNEKLFF TGTGCCAGCAGCGTACAGGCAGGGGGCATGACTAATGAAAAACTGTTTTTT
TRBJ2-7 . TRBV6-6 TRBD2 CATTMMGGFSEQYF TGTGCCACAACGATGATGGGGGGGTTTTCCGAGCAGTACTTC
TRBJ2-6 . TRBV18 . CASSPSAGASSSGANVLTF TGTGCCAGCTCACCATCCGCTGGGGCTTCCTCTTCCGGGGCCAACGTCCTGACTTTC
TRBJ2-7 . TRBV5-4 . CASSYQTGLEQYF TGTGCCAGCAGCTACCAAACAGGGCTCGAGCAGTACTTC
TRBJ1-2 . TRBV6-5 . CASSYSRGHQYGYTF TGTGCCAGCAGTTACTCGCGGGGGCATCAGTATGGCTACACCTTC
TRBJ2-3 . TRBV5-8 TRBD2 CASSLALFGGSGDTQYF TGTGCCAGCAGCTTGGCCCTGTTTGGCGGGAGCGGGGATACGCAGTATTTT
TRBJ1-1 . TRBV10-3 . CAISESRRGSTEAFF TGTGCCATCAGTGAGTCGAGGAGGGGTAGCACTGAAGCTTTCTTT
TRBJ1-1 . TRBV19 . CASSIGPGSTEAFF TGTGCCAGTAGTATAGGGCCGGGAAGCACTGAAGCTTTCTTT
TRBJ2-3 . TRBV27 TRBD1 CASSLGQGRDTQYF TGTGCCAGCAGTTTGGGACAGGGGCGGGATACGCAGTATTTT
TRBJ1-5 . TRBV19 TRBD1 CASSPRDRFDQPQHF TGTGCCAGTAGTCCTCGGGACAGGTTCGATCAGCCCCAGCATTTT
TRBJ1-2 . TRBV5-5 TRBD1 CASSFTGTALPYGYTF TGTGCCAGCAGTTTTACCGGGACAGCACTCCCCTATGGCTACACCTTC
TRBJ2-7 . TRBV7-9 TRBD2 CASSPGTSGRWAEQYF TGTGCCAGCAGCCCCGGGACTAGCGGGAGGTGGGCCGAGCAGTACTTC
TRBJ1-5 . TRBV10-3 . CAISESRDQPQHF TGTGCCATCAGTGAGTCGCGGGATCAGCCCCAGCATTTT
TRBJ2-5 . TRBV7-2 TRBD2 CASSPWDYQETQYF TGTGCCAGCAGCCCATGGGACTATCAAGAGACCCAGTACTTC
TRBJ2-1 . TRBV10-2 . CASSEYTGNEQFF TGCGCCAGCAGTGAGTACACAGGGAATGAGCAGTTCTTC
TRBJ2-7 . TRBV29-1 . CSAVLAGRSYEQYF TGCAGCGCCGTATTGGCGGGCCGCTCCTACGAGCAGTACTTC
TRBJ1-2 . TRBV7-2 . CASSLGAGRRGYTF TGTGCCAGCAGCTTAGGGGCGGGACGAAGAGGCTACACCTTC